The 4 T cell receptor beta chains in this list originate from one sample, sequenced in a study of identical twins. MiXCR was run by TCRdb on the 5' RACE reads, yielding one entry per CDR3 protein. Of around 220,000 distinct CDR3 sequences listed, 11% to 15% are singletons. Sequencing used memory (CD45RO+) T cells sorted from blood. These receptors were taken from a young woman in good health.

The V call is TRBV5-8, the J call TRBJ2-5; D is uncertain. V lost 4 bases and J 7 bases, leaving 2 bases between the germline ends. Germline CDR1 and CDR2: SGHTS and YDEGEE. The CDR3 covers 9 residues. This CDR3 reads CASSVTQYF. CDR3 DNA: TGTGCCAGCAGCGTGACCCAGTACTTC.

This rearrangement joins TRBV20-1 to TRBJ2-3; no clear D. The V end lost 0 bases, the J end lost 4 bases, and 5 bases lay between the germline ends. The length of the CDR3 is 12 residues. Per the germline V gene, CDR1 is DFQATT and CDR2 is SNEGSKA (reference sequence). CDR3 nucleotide sequence: TGCAGTGCTAGAGACACCTCAGATACGCAGTATTTT. Encoded protein: CSARDTSDTQYF.

This clonotype was counted at least ten times. This chain uses TRBV6-2 or TRBV6-3 with TRBJ2-7; D remains ambiguous. Trimming removed 9 bases from V and 2 bases from J, with 14 bases in between. CDR1 and CDR2 (germline): MNHEY, SVGEGT. The CDR3 runs to 13 residues. The CDR3 DNA is TGTGCCAGAAACGGAGAGGTCGCCTACGAGCAGTACTTC. As protein: CARNGEVAYEQYF.

CDR3 in amino acids: CASSLWLAGGPPNTGELFF. Here the CDR3 DNA reads TGTGCCAGCAGCTTATGGCTAGCGGGAGGGCCCCCGAACACCGGGGAGCTGTTTTTT. V gene TRBV7-2 combines with J gene TRBJ2-2, with 12 nucleotides matching TRBD2. CDR1 and CDR2 (germline): SGHTA, FQGNSA. Losses at the gene ends were 2 bases for V and 0 bases for J; bases not matched to a gene: 7. This CDR3 contains 19 residues. The variable domain in full, with the rest retrieved from reference TRBV7-2 and TRBJ2-2, is GAGVSQSPSNKVTEKGKDVELRCDPISGHTALYWYRQSLGQGLEFLIYFQGNSAPDKSGLPSDRFSAERTGGSVSTLTIQRTQQEDSAVYLCASSLWLAGGPPNTGELFFGEGSRLTVL.